The source of this T cell receptor (beta chain) is a study of blood T cell repertoires in COVID-19. Overall study: Nucleic acid was either cDNA or gDNA, and it came from T cells, B-cell-depleted T cells, or PBMCs.

Repertoires were generated with immunoSEQ multiplex PCR, while TCRdb's copy carries only in-frame clones and drops some. The table has just over 300,000 clones, approximately 90% seen once; the top ten hold around 9%. CDR1 is SGDLS and CDR2 is YYNGEE in the germline V gene. This CDR3 has 15 amino acids. V lost 3 bases, J lost 4 bases, and 16 bases lay in between. Cohort 3 donors were reported recovered after two negative PCRs, clearance, or symptom resolution. This clone was recorded a few times. The rearrangement joins TRBV9 to TRBJ1-2; tentatively, D is TRBD1 (5 bases). Material for sequencing was PBMCs or T cells enriched from blood (not recorded which). This TCR was recovered from a woman under 30 who had recovered from COVID-19. CDR3 DNA sequence: TGTGCCAGCAGCGGCGCGACAGCAACTATCTATGGCTACACCTTC. Translating gives CASSGATATIYGYTF.